Listed below are T cell receptor beta chains from one sample, sequenced in a study of T cell repertoires in cytomegalovirus infection. TCRdb fed the reads into MiXCR, producing one record per CDR3 protein. The sample carries more than 650,000 distinct CDR3 sequences, less than 40% recorded once. Sequencing used PBMCs. The receptors originated from a human donor in good health (CMV status not recorded). Some clones in this sample may be carry-over from other donors' samples. Both conserved end residues are part of each CDR3. Fields, in order: clone size, V gene, J gene, D gene, CDR3 DNA, CDR3 protein. The D gene is left open where the match is weak. Size values are once, few and many counts, or a class for expanded clones, and some rows have none.

-	TRBV28	TRBJ2-7	TRBD2	TGTGCCAGCTTGGGACTAGCGGGAGACGAGCAGTACTTC	CASLGLAGDEQYF
-	TRBV28	TRBJ2-1	TRBD2	TGTGCCAGCAGTTTTTACGAGAGCGGGAGGGCCTTCGATGAGCAGTTCTTC	CASSFYESGRAFDEQFF
few	TRBV7-9	TRBJ2-7	-	TGTGCCAGCAGCTTCGGGGACGGTCGCTCCTACGAGCAGTACTTC	CASSFGDGRSYEQYF
-	TRBV20-1	TRBJ2-1	TRBD2	TGCAGTGCTCCTGTCGATAAGCGGGAGAATGAGCAGTTCTTC	CSAPVDKRENEQFF
-	TRBV27	TRBJ1-2	-	TGTGCCAGCAGTTCCCGACAGCGCTATGGCTACACCTTC	CASSSRQRYGYTF
few	TRBV28	TRBJ2-2	TRBD1	TGTGCCAGCAGTCTGGACAGGGCTTCCAGGGAGCTGTTTTTT	CASSLDRASRELFF
-	TRBV6-6	TRBJ1-1	-	TGTGCCAGCAGTTCCTTCATTGTTATGAACACTGAAGCTTTCTTT	CASSSFIVMNTEAFF
few	TRBV6-1	TRBJ1-2	TRBD1	TGTGCCAGCAGTGAGGGACAGTTTTATGGCTACACCTTC	CASSEGQFYGYTF
few	TRBV30	TRBJ1-6	-	TGTGCCTGGGACCATGGGTGGGATTCACCCCTCCACTTT	CAWDHGWDSPLHF
-	TRBV7-6	TRBJ1-3	-	TGTGCCAGCTTCGGGAGCTCTGGAAACACCATATATTTT	CASFGSSGNTIYF
few	TRBV9	TRBJ1-2	-	TGTGCCAGCAGGATGGGGGGGCGAGGCTACACCTTC	CASRMGGRGYTF
many	TRBV6-5	TRBJ2-7	TRBD1	TGTGCCAGCAGCTACGGACAGGGATCGTACGAGCAGTACTTC	CASSYGQGSYEQYF
few	TRBV28	TRBJ2-5	TRBD1	TGTGCCAGCAGTTTGGCAGGGGGCGAGATCGAGACCCAGTACTTC	CASSLAGGEIETQYF
few	TRBV6-6	TRBJ1-4	-	TGTGCCAGCGCTGGGGGAGGCCGGGCCTGGGAAAAACTGTTTTTT	CASAGGGRAWEKLFF
-	TRBV6-5	TRBJ2-6	-	TGTGCCAGCAGTTACTCGACGGTTGGGGTCACCTCTGGGGCCAACGTCCTGACTTTC	CASSYSTVGVTSGANVLTF
-	TRBV27	TRBJ2-1	-	TGTGCCAGCAGTTTATTTCCGTCCCCGCTCCTCTACAATGAGCAGTTCTTC	CASSLFPSPLLYNEQFF
few	TRBV28	TRBJ1-1	-	TGTGCCAGCAGTGTCAAAAGCTGGCTCCAGGGCACTGAAGCTTTCTTT	CASSVKSWLQGTEAFF
-	TRBV5-6	TRBJ2-7	-	TGTGCCAGCAGTATACAGAGCTCCTACGAGCAGTACTTC	CASSIQSSYEQYF
-	TRBV23-1	TRBJ2-7	-	TGCGCCAGCCTCTTGTTGGAGCAGTACTTC	CASLLLEQYF
few	TRBV4-1	TRBJ1-2	TRBD1	TGCGCCAGCAGCCAAAATGACAGGGGGCTTGACTATGGCTACACCTTC	CASSQNDRGLDYGYTF
many	TRBV12-3/TRBV12-4	TRBJ1-4	-	TGTGCCAGCAAAGTCGGCCGATTAAATGAAAAACTGTTTTTT	CASKVGRLNEKLFF
-	TRBV24-1	TRBJ2-7	-	TGTGCCGTAGCCGGGACGCCCGCCTACGAGCAGTACTTC	CAVAGTPAYEQYF
-	TRBV7-9	TRBJ1-1	-	TGTGCCAGCAGTACCCCGTCTGGGAGGAACACTGAAGCTTTCTTT	CASSTPSGRNTEAFF
-	TRBV7-6	TRBJ2-7	-	TGTGCCAGCAGCTTAGAAGGAGTCACCTACGAGCAGTACTTC	CASSLEGVTYEQYF
-	TRBV10-2	TRBJ1-1	-	TGCGCCAGCAGTCACGGGCATGAAGCTTTCTTT	CASSHGHEAFF
-	TRBV7-2	TRBJ2-7	TRBD1	TGTGCCAGCAGCGTCCGGGACAGATCAGGCGAGCAGTACTTC	CASSVRDRSGEQYF
-	TRBV6-1	TRBJ1-1	-	TGTGCCAGCAGTGAGTCGGGACATTCGAACACTGAAGCTTTCTTT	CASSESGHSNTEAFF
few	TRBV5-4	TRBJ2-1	-	TGTGCCAGCAGCTTGGAGCTAGTGTGGGGGGCCAATGAGCAGTTCTTC	CASSLELVWGANEQFF
-	TRBV9	TRBJ2-3	TRBD2	TGTGCCAGCAGCCCAGAAGGAGGGAGGGTTACAGATACGCAGTATTTT	CASSPEGGRVTDTQYF
few	TRBV20-1	TRBJ2-1	-	TGCAGTGCTAGTGCCGGGATTTCCTACAATGAGCAGTTCTTC	CSASAGISYNEQFF
-	TRBV5-1	TRBJ1-3	-	TGCGCCAGCAGCTATCAGGGGCCGGGTGGAAACACCATATATTTT	CASSYQGPGGNTIYF